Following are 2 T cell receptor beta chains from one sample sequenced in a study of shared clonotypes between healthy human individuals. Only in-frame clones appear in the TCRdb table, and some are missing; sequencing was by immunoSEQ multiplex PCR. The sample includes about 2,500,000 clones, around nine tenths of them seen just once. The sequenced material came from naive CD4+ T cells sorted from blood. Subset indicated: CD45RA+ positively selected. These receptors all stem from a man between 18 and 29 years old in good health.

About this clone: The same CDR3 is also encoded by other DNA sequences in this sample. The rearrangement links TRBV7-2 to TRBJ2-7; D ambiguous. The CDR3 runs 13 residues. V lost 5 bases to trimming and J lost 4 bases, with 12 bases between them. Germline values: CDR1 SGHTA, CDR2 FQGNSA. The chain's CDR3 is CASSLGSEYEQYF. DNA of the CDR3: TGTGCCAGCAGCCTAGGGTCCGAGTACGAGCAGTACTTC.

The CDR3 sequence: CASSLVFKRSQETQYF. The CDR3 region has the DNA TGTGCCAGTAGTCTCGTCTTCAAGCGGTCTCAAGAGACCCAGTACTTC. The chain uses TRBV19 and TRBJ2-5; maybe TRBD2 (5 bases). CDR1 is LNHDA, CDR2 SQIVND, per germline (reference sequence). CDR3 length: 16 amino acids. V was shortened by 5 bases and J by 2 bases, with 18 bases between the two germline ends.